The 19 T cell receptor beta chains below come from one sample, sequenced in a study of cytomegalovirus exposure and HLA in healthy donors. The assay was immunoSEQ multiplex PCR, and TCRdb's table has in-frame clones only and misses some. The sample has some 140,000 clones, about 86% seen once; the top ten hold 2% to 2.5%. The specimen sequenced was PBMCs. These receptors all come from a human donor in good health.

V gene TRBV5-1 combines with J gene TRBJ2-7, with TRBD1 as a possible D gene (5 bases). This CDR3 has 14 residues. V was clipped by 2 bases and J by 5 bases, with 14 bases between them. Germline lookup yields CDR1 SGHRS and CDR2 YFSETQ. In DNA, the CDR3 is TGCGCCAGCAGCTTAAAGCAGGGTGTCCACGAGCAGTACTTC. As protein: CASSLKQGVHEQYF.

CDR3 amino acids: CASSLEVGGTEAFF. The CDR3 DNA reads TGTGCCAGCAGCTTAGAAGTAGGGGGCACTGAAGCTTTCTTT. The J gene is TRBJ1-1, the V gene TRBV11-2, with D maybe TRBD1 (6 bases). With 0 bases removed from V and 4 bases from J, the gap between germline ends came to 9 bases. The germline gives CDR1 SGHAT, CDR2 FQNNGV. The CDR3 has 14 residues.

The chain has TRBV6-5 and TRBJ2-3; D call uncertain. This CDR3 comprises 12 residues. The V gene lost 11 bases and the J gene lost 4 bases, with 13 bases spanning the gap. Per the germline V gene, CDR1 is MNHEY and CDR2 is SVGAGI. The CDR3 spells CAAVSPSDTQYF. In nucleotides, the CDR3 is TGTGCCGCAGTTTCGCCCTCAGATACGCAGTATTTT.

The V and J genes are TRBV7-2 and TRBJ1-1, with no clear D. The CDR3 runs 14 residues. Trimming cost V 3 bases and J 0 bases, with 8 bases left between them. Germline V gives CDR1 SGHTA, CDR2 FQGNSA. CDR3 protein: CASSLSSMNTEAFF. CDR3 sequence (DNA): TGTGCCAGCAGCTTGTCAAGCATGAACACTGAAGCTTTCTTT.

V usage is TRBV6-1 and J usage is TRBJ2-3; D is uncertain. V was trimmed by 7 bases and J by 3 bases, leaving 11 bases between them. The CDR3 is made up of 13 amino acids. From germline, CDR1 is MNHNS and CDR2 SASEGT. Written as DNA, the CDR3 is TGTGCCAGCAACCTACTGCGGACAGATACGCAGTATTTT. As protein: CASNLLRTDTQYF.

V usage is TRBV7-9 and J usage is TRBJ1-4; 9 bases line up with TRBD1. CDR3 length: 16 amino acids. Germline V lookup: CDR1 SEHNR, CDR2 FQNEAQ (reference sequence). Germline trimming cut 5 bases from V and 7 bases from J; bases unmatched to any gene: 11. CDR3 sequence: CASSQREGQGGEKLFF. CDR3 nucleotide sequence: TGTGCCAGCAGCCAACGGGAGGGACAGGGTGGTGAAAAACTGTTTTTT.

The chain joins TRBV6-1 to TRBJ2-1; 10 bases fit TRBD1. Losses at the gene ends were 4 bases for V and 12 bases for J; bases not matched to a gene: 12. Germline assignment: CDR1 MNHNS and CDR2 SASEGT. CDR3 length: 15 amino acids. CDR3 bases: TGTGCCAGCAGTGCTACCGGGACAGGGGAAGGGGGGCAGTTCTTC. Its translation is CASSATGTGEGGQFF.

The chain joins TRBV5-1 to TRBJ2-2; a weak D match, TRBD2 (5 bases). Trimming cost V 0 bases and J 0 bases, with 6 bases left between them. CDR1 and CDR2 from the germline V gene are SGHRS and YFSETQ. The CDR3 totals 15 residues. Written as DNA, the CDR3 is TGCGCCAGCAGCTTGGCAGCGGCGAACACCGGGGAGCTGTTTTTT. Its protein product is CASSLAAANTGELFF.

This chain connects TRBV7-3 to TRBJ2-3; the match to TRBD2 covers 9 bases. Germline V CDR1 and CDR2: SGHTA, FQGTGA. J gave up 7 bases and V 2 bases, and 4 bases lay outside the gene matches. CDR3 length equals 14 residues. CDR3 DNA: TGTGCCAGCAGCTTATCGCTAGCGGGAAATACGCAGTATTTT. It encodes CASSLSLAGNTQYF. Full variable domain (outside the CDR3, taken from reference TRBV7-3 and TRBJ2-3): GAGVSQTPSNKVTEKGKYVELRCDPISGHTALYWYRQSLGQGPEFLIYFQGTGAADDSGLPNDRFFAVRPEGSVSTLKIQRTERGDSAVYLCASSLSLAGNTQYFGPGTRLTVL.

The J gene is TRBJ1-2, the V gene TRBV4-1; TRBD1 agrees at 9 bases. Germline trimming cut 1 base from V and 5 bases from J; bases unmatched to any gene: 8. This CDR3 has 16 residues. Per germline, CDR1 MGHRA and CDR2 YSYEKL. The CDR3 spells CASSQVLDRGVYGYTF. The CDR3 nucleotides are TGCGCCAGCAGCCAAGTCCTGGACAGGGGAGTTTATGGCTACACCTTC.

The rearrangement joins TRBV13 to TRBJ2-3; 7 bases are a match to TRBD2. CDR1 and CDR2 (germline): PRHDT, FYEKMQ (reference sequence). V dropped 0 bases and J dropped 5; count of bases not matched to a gene: 2. There are 14 residues in the CDR3. Here the CDR3 reads CASSLGAGRDTQYF. DNA for the CDR3: TGTGCCAGCAGCTTAGGAGCGGGACGAGATACGCAGTATTTT. The variable domain in full, completed from reference TRBV13 and TRBJ2-3, reads AAGVIQSPRHLIKEKRETATLKCYPIPRHDTVYWYQQGPGQDPQFLISFYEKMQSDKGSIPDRFSAQQFSDYHSELNMSSLELGDSALYFCASSLGAGRDTQYFGPGTRLTVL.

The chain recombines TRBV21-1 with TRBJ1-3. TRBV21-1 is flagged as a pseudogene. The CDR3 consists of 15 residues. The CDR3 region has the DNA TGTGCCAGCAGCCCCGAGGGTCAGTCTGGAAACACCATATATTTT. This codes for CASSPEGQSGNTIYF.

The chain joins TRBV29-1 to TRBJ1-1, with TRBD1 identical over 8 bases. J gave up 5 bases and V 5 bases, and 4 bases lay outside the gene matches. The CDR3 consists of 12 residues. CDR1 and CDR2 from the germline V gene are SQVTM and ANQGSEA. The CDR3 DNA is TGCAGCGTTTCGCAGGGGGCAACTGAAGCTTTCTTT. Translation: CSVSQGATEAFF.

The chain links TRBV6-5 to TRBJ2-5, with a weak D call TRBD1 (5 bases). Germline CDR1 MNHEY, CDR2 SVGAGI. The CDR3 is 15 residues long. Trimming stripped 5 bases from V and 1 base from J, with 14 bases between. The CDR3 DNA is TGTGCCAGCAGTCCCCAAGGCAGGGCCCAAGAGACCCAGTACTTC. Residues: CASSPQGRAQETQYF.

The chain has TRBV19 and TRBJ2-2; D not certain. Trimming removed 5 bases at V and 2 bases at J, with 9 bases between. CDR3 length: 14 amino acids. Germline CDR1 is LNHDA and CDR2 is SQIVND (reference sequence). The CDR3 here is CASSATRNTGELFF. In DNA, the CDR3 is TGTGCCAGTAGTGCCACAAGAAACACCGGGGAGCTGTTTTTT.

The chain couples TRBV6-5 to TRBJ2-7; a possible D gene is TRBD1 (5 bases). From germline, CDR1 is MNHEY and CDR2 SVGAGI. CDR3 length: 12 residues. Trimming left V 4 bases short and J 3 bases short, with 7 bases between. For the CDR3, the DNA is TGTGCCAGCAGTTCCACAGGCTACGAGCAGTACTTC. Its protein product is CASSSTGYEQYF.

The V and J genes are TRBV7-6 and TRBJ2-7, with TRBD1 identical over 7 bases. The trim removed 2 bases at V and 2 bases at J, leaving 0 bases unmatched. CDR1 is SGHVS and CDR2 is FNYEAQ in the germline V gene. CDR3 length equals 13 residues. The CDR3 spells CASSLQGAYEQYF. In DNA, the CDR3 is TGTGCCAGCAGCTTACAGGGGGCCTACGAGCAGTACTTC. Supplemented by reference TRBV7-6 and TRBJ2-7, the full variable domain reads GAGVSQSPRYKVTKRGQDVALRCDPISGHVSLYWYRQALGQGPEFLTYFNYEAQQDKSGLPNDRFSAERPEGSISTLTIQRTEQRDSAMYRCASSLQGAYEQYFGPGTRLTVT.

This clone was seen only once. The rearrangement links TRBV18 to TRBJ2-2; 10 bases align to TRBD2. The CDR3 has 16 residues. The J segment lost 4 bases and the V segment lost 5 bases, leaving 7 bases of the junction unmatched. The germline V gene encodes CDR1 KGHSH and CDR2 LQKENI. The CDR3 region has the DNA TGTGCCAGCTCAACTAGCGGGATTACCGCCACCGGGGAGCTGTTTTTT. Protein sequence: CASSTSGITATGELFF.

The genes are TRBV6-5 and TRBJ1-6; 7 nucleotides align to TRBD1. Unmatched junction bases numbered 5, after V lost 6 bases and J lost 3 bases. CDR3 length equals 15 residues. The germline V gene has CDR1 MNHEY and CDR2 SVGAGI. The CDR3 reads CASSHRQGYNSPLHF. The CDR3, as DNA: TGTGCCAGCAGCCATAGACAGGGCTATAATTCACCCCTCCACTTT.